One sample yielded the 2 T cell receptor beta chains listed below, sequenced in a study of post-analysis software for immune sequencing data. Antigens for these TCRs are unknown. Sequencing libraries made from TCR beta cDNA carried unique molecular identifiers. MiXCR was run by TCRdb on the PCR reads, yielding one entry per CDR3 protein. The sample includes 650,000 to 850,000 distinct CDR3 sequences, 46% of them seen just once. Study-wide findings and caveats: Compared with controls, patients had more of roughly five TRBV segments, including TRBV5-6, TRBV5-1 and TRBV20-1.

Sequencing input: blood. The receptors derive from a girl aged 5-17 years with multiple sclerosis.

The CDR3 protein is CASSQVRASGREEQYF. As DNA, the CDR3 is TGTGCCAGCAGCCAAGTAAGGGCTAGCGGGAGGGAAGAGCAGTACTTC. The V and J genes are TRBV3-1 and TRBJ2-7, with TRBD2 identical over 12 bases. The CDR3 extends over 16 amino acids. The germline gives CDR1 LGHDT, CDR2 YNNKEL (reference sequence). Trimming took 1 base from V and 7 from J; bases not matched to a gene: 8.

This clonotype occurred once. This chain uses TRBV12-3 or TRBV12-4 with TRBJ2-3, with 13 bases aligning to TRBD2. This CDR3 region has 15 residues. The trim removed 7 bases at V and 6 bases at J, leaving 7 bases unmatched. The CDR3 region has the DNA TGTGCCAGCACCCCCACTAGCGGGAGGGGGGATACGCAGTATTTT. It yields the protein CASTPTSGRGDTQYF.